Listed below are T cell receptor beta chains from one sample, sequenced in a study of CD8 T cells in Susac syndrome. TCRdb re-called the immunoSEQ multiplex PCR reads with MiXCR, one entry per CDR3 protein. Of 200,000 or so distinct CDR3 sequences in the sample, about 95% were seen once. The sample comprised CD4+ T cells from PBMCs. The receptors derive from a human donor with multiple sclerosis. Each CDR3 is given with its conserved first and last residue. The D gene is left open where the match is weak. Only some rows state a clone size, as once, few, many or a class for expanded clones.

J gene,D gene,clone size,V gene,CDR3 DNA,CDR3 protein
TRBJ2-1,TRBD2,NA,TRBV25-1,TGTGCCAGCCTAGCGGAATACTACAATGAGCAGTTCTTC,CASLAEYYNEQFF
TRBJ2-7,NA,few,TRBV27,TGTGCCAGCAGTCGTGGGGGGAGCTCCTACGAGCAGTACTTC,CASSRGGSSYEQYF
TRBJ2-7,NA,NA,TRBV19,TGTGCCAGTAGTACCTGGGGGGAGCAGTACTTC,CASSTWGEQYF
TRBJ2-5,NA,NA,TRBV7-9,TGTGCCAGCAGCTTGCCCAGCGGGTCCCAAGAGACCCAGTACTTC,CASSLPSGSQETQYF
TRBJ2-7,NA,NA,TRBV10-3,TGTGCCACATCCAATGTAGCGGACGAGCAGTACTTC,CATSNVADEQYF
TRBJ1-6,NA,NA,TRBV27,TGTGCCAGCAGTTTATTGCTCCGGTATAATTCACCCCTCCACTTT,CASSLLLRYNSPLHF
TRBJ2-7,NA,once,TRBV24-1,TGTGTCACCACCCGAGTACCCTACGAGCAGTACTTC,CVTTRVPYEQYF
TRBJ2-5,NA,few,TRBV2,TGTGCCAGCTCAACGGGGCGACAAGAGACCCAGTACTTC,CASSTGRQETQYF
TRBJ2-1,NA,NA,TRBV7-2,TGTGCCAGCAGCTCGACCTCCTACAATGAGCAGTTCTTC,CASSSTSYNEQFF
TRBJ2-6,NA,NA,TRBV8-2,TGTGGCAAACTACTAAAGATAACACAAAGTCGGGCCAACGTCCTGACTTTC,CGKLLKITQSRANVLTF
TRBJ2-3,TRBD2,NA,TRBV9,TGTGCCAGCAGCCCCTTAGCGGGAGAGGATACGCAGTATTTT,CASSPLAGEDTQYF
TRBJ1-1,NA,NA,TRBV29-1,TGCAGCGCGACTCCCTCCGGCGGTTCTACTGAAGCTTTCTTT,CSATPSGGSTEAFF
TRBJ1-4,NA,NA,TRBV12-3/TRBV12-4,TGTGCCAGCAGTTCCGGGACAATTGTAGGAAAACTGTTTTTT,CASSSGTIVGKLFF
TRBJ2-7,NA,NA,TRBV30,TGTGCCTGGAGTGATACAGAGAGCTCCTACGAGCAGTACTTC,CAWSDTESSYEQYF
TRBJ1-6,NA,NA,TRBV15,TGTGCCACCAGCTCAGAGATGCAGGGCCCCCTCCACTTT,CATSSEMQGPLHF
TRBJ2-3,TRBD2,NA,TRBV20-1,TGCAGTGCTAGATGGGCGGGAGGGCCGGTAGATACGCAGTATTTT,CSARWAGGPVDTQYF
TRBJ2-7,TRBD1,NA,TRBV7-3,TGTGCCAGCAGCCGGGACAGGGTGAACGAGCAGTACTTC,CASSRDRVNEQYF
TRBJ1-4,NA,NA,TRBV4-1,TGCGCCAGCAGCCAAGTGTTCGCTGAAAAACTGTTTTTT,CASSQVFAEKLFF
TRBJ2-7,TRBD2,NA,TRBV3-1,TGTGCCAGCAGCCAGGGGGGACTAGCAGGTTACGAGCAGTACTTC,CASSQGGLAGYEQYF
TRBJ2-5,TRBD2,NA,TRBV5-1,TGCGCCAGCAGCTTCTCCCCAGCGGGGGCCCAAGAGACCCAGTACTTC,CASSFSPAGAQETQYF
TRBJ2-1,TRBD2,NA,TRBV12-3/TRBV12-4,TGTGCCAGCAGTTCCAGCGGGAGTGATGTCGAGCAGTTCTTC,CASSSSGSDVEQFF
TRBJ2-3,NA,NA,TRBV20-1,TGCAGTGCTAGAGAGAGCGGGAGCACAGATACGCAGTATTTT,CSARESGSTDTQYF
TRBJ2-3,NA,NA,TRBV9,TGTGCCAGCAGCGTCGGACATCAGCCTGGGGCAGATACGCAGTATTTT,CASSVGHQPGADTQYF
TRBJ1-1,NA,NA,TRBV30,TGTGCCTGGACCAATTTGGGTCAAGAAGCTTTCTTT,CAWTNLGQEAFF
TRBJ1-2,NA,NA,TRBV30,TGTGCCTGGAGTGTGCACCTTTTCCGCGATGGCTACACCTTC,CAWSVHLFRDGYTF
TRBJ2-3,NA,NA,TRBV4-1,TGCGCCAGCAGGCCCGTAGGTGTCCGGGCAGATACGCAGTATTTT,CASRPVGVRADTQYF